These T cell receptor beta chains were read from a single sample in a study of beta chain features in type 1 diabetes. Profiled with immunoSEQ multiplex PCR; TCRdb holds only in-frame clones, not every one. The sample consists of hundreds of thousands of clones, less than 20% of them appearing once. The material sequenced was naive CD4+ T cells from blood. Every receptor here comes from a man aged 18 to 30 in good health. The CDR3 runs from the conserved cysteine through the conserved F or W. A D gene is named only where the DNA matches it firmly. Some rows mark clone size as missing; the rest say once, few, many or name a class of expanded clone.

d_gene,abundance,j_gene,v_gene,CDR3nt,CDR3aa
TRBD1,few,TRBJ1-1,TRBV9,TGTGCCAGCAGCCTGGACAGGGGTACTGAAGCTTTCTTT,CASSLDRGTEAFF
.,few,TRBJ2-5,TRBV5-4,TGTGCCAGCAGCCTTCCCGGGACATTCTACCAAGAGACCCAGTACTTC,CASSLPGTFYQETQYF
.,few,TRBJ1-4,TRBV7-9,TGTGCCAGCAGCCAAGTGCAGCGAATTAATGAAAAACTGTTTTTT,CASSQVQRINEKLFF
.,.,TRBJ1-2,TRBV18,TGTGCCAGCTCACCACGGGCCAGCCAAGTTTATGGCTACACCTTC,CASSPRASQVYGYTF
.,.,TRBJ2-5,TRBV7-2,TGTGCCAGCAGCTTAGCGGGGACACTCCAAGAGACCCAGTACTTC,CASSLAGTLQETQYF
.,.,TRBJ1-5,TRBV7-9,TGTGCCAGCAGCTCTTCATCGAGCAATCAGCCCCAGCATTTT,CASSSSSSNQPQHF
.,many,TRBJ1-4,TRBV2,TGTGCCAGCAGTGATCAGGGTAAAGGTCAAAAACTGTTTTTT,CASSDQGKGQKLFF
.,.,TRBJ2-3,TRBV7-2,TGTGCCAGCAGTACCCTCCTCATCGGTACGCAGTATTTT,CASSTLLIGTQYF
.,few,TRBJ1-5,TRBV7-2,TGTGCCAGCAGCTCCGGGGGGTATGCGCCCCAGCATTTT,CASSSGGYAPQHF
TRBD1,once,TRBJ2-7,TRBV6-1,TGTGCCAGCAGTGAAGTAGGACAGGGCTACGAGCAGTACTTC,CASSEVGQGYEQYF
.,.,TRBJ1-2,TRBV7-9,TGTGCCAGCAGCTTCACACAGCAATCGGAGGGCTACACCTTC,CASSFTQQSEGYTF
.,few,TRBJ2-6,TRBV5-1,TGCGCCAGCAGCTTGGAGAGGACATCTCGCTCTGGGGCCAACGTCCTGACTTTC,CASSLERTSRSGANVLTF
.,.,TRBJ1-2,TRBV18,TGTGCCAGCTCACCAAAGGGGACAAACTATGGCTACACCTTC,CASSPKGTNYGYTF
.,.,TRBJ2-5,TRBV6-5,TGTGCCAGCAGTGAACAGGTGTACCAAGAGACCCAGTACTTC,CASSEQVYQETQYF
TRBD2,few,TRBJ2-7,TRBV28,TGTGCCAGCAGGGATTGGGGACTAGGCCAAGGCGAGCAGTACTTC,CASRDWGLGQGEQYF
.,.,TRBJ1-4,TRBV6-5,TGTGCCAGCAGTTACGGGGTCCTGCTGGGAGGAAAACTGTTTTTT,CASSYGVLLGGKLFF
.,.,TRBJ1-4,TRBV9,TGTGCCAGCAGCGTAGATCCGAAACTGTTTTTT,CASSVDPKLFF
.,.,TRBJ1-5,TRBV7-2,TGTGCCAGCAGCTTAGCGCACGCGACAGGGCCCCAGCATTTT,CASSLAHATGPQHF
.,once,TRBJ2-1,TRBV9,TGTGCCAGCAGCCCCCACTCGGGGGTAGCCCGGGGTGGTAATGAGCAGTTCTTC,CASSPHSGVARGGNEQFF
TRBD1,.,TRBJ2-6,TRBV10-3,TGTGCCATCAGTAAGGGGGGACAGGGGAAAGCCAACGTCCTGACTTTC,CAISKGGQGKANVLTF
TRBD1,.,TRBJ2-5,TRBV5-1,TGCGCCAGCAGCCCTGGAGGAACAGGGGGACAAGAGACCCAGTACTTC,CASSPGGTGGQETQYF
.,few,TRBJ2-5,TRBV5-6,TGTGCCAGCAGCTCCGGGACACTCATCCAAGAGACCCAGTACTTC,CASSSGTLIQETQYF
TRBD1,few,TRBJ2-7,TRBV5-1,TGCGCCAGCAGCGTCCGGGACAGGGGTTACGAGCAGTACTTC,CASSVRDRGYEQYF
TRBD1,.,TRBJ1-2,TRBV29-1,TGCAGCGCCGGACCGGGACAGGGAGTTTATGGCTACACCTTC,CSAGPGQGVYGYTF
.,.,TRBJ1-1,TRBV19,TGTGCCAGTATGGTGCGGAACACTGAAGCTTTCTTT,CASMVRNTEAFF
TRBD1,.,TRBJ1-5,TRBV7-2,TGTGCCAGCAGCTCCATAGGGACAGGAGGTCAGCCCCAGCATTTT,CASSSIGTGGQPQHF
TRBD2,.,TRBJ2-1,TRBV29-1,TGCAGCGTCGTAGCGGGAGGCACCTACAATGAGCAGTTCTTC,CSVVAGGTYNEQFF
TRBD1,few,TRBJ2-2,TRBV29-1,TGCAGCGTTGAAGCAGGGACAGGGAGGAACACCGGGGAGCTGTTTTTT,CSVEAGTGRNTGELFF